This T cell receptor (beta chain) was profiled in a study of CD8 T cells in ankylosing spondylitis. TCRdb called the 5' RACE reads again in MiXCR, with one record for every CDR3 protein. The data hold about 240,000 distinct CDR3 sequences, with less than 10% observed a single time. This clonotype has at least ten counts. Losses at the gene ends were 0 bases for V and 2 bases for J; bases not matched to a gene: 4. The CDR3 covers 16 residues. Germline CDR1 and CDR2: MNHEY and SVGAGI. Input material: blood, either unsorted or a sorted T cell fraction (not recorded which). The chain employs TRBV6-5 and TRBJ2-1, with 7 bases aligning to TRBD2. The TCR originated in a male donor with ankylosing spondylitis or in good health (not recorded which). CDR3 DNA sequence: TGTGCCAGCAGTTACTCGGGGGGGGGAACCTACAATGAGCAGTTCTTC. Translated: CASSYSGGGTYNEQFF.